A single sample is the source of the 9 T cell receptor beta chains below, sequenced in a study of T cells in Graves' hyperthyroidism and ophthalmopathy. RNA transcripts yielded amplified TCR beta CDR3 regions. The study used the HTBI primer set for a first-round RT-PCR of the TCR CDR3. TCRdb passed the multiplex PCR reads through MiXCR, listing each CDR3 protein once. This sample has 300,000 to 350,000 distinct CDR3 sequences, with roughly 21% found just once. Source material: blood. The source of these receptors is a woman aged 45-65 years with Graves' hyperthyroidism.

Ten or more counts support this clonotype. The chain has TRBV30 and TRBJ2-4; perhaps TRBD1 as D (5 bases). The germline V and J ends were trimmed by 0 bases and 9 bases, with 21 bases remaining between them. CDR1 is GTSNPN and CDR2 is SVGIG in the germline V gene (reference sequence). There are 16 residues in the CDR3. The CDR3 DNA follows: TGTGCCTGGAGTGTACTTAGGACACCAGGTCTGGGCATTCAGTACTTC. Protein product: CAWSVLRTPGLGIQYF. The variable domain in full, completed from reference TRBV30 and TRBJ2-4, reads SQTIHQWPATLVQPVGSPLSLECTVEGTSNPNLYWYRQAAGRGLQLLFYSVGIGQISSEVPQNLSASRPQDRQFILSSKKLLLSDSGFYLCAWSVLRTPGLGIQYFGAGTRLSVL.

This clonotype has just one count. The chain recombines TRBV11-3 with TRBJ2-3; the match to TRBD2 covers 9 bases. Trimming removed 5 bases from V and 4 bases from J; junction bases left unmatched: 1. CDR1 and CDR2 (germline): SGHNT, YENEEA. CDR3 size: 13 residues. As DNA, the CDR3 is TGTGCCAGCAGCGAGCGGGGGGCAGATACGCAGTATTTT. Its protein is CASSERGADTQYF.

This clonotype was observed many times. The genes are TRBV2 and TRBJ1-2; 9 positions agree with TRBD1. V shed 7 bases, J shed 6 bases, and the junction held 3 bases outside the gene matches. This CDR3 is built from 12 residues. Germline CDR1 reads SNHLY; CDR2 reads FYNNEI. The DNA of the CDR3 is TGTGCCAGCACTCGGACAGGGGATGGCTACACCTTC. Amino acids: CASTRTGDGYTF.

The rearrangement joins TRBV7-2 to TRBJ2-1, with 10 bases lining up with TRBD1. Trimming took 2 bases from V and 8 from J; bases not matched to a gene: 6. This CDR3 contains 15 residues. CDR1 and CDR2 from the germline V gene are SGHTA and FQGNSA. CDR3 amino acids: CASSLFGTGADEQFF. The CDR3 DNA follows: TGTGCCAGCAGCTTATTCGGGACAGGGGCGGATGAGCAGTTCTTC.

The chain carries TRBV7-6 and TRBJ2-3; D uncertain. Germline V gives CDR1 SGHVS, CDR2 FNYEAQ. Trimming took off 4 bases at V and 2 bases at J, with 7 bases between the two ends. This CDR3 has 13 amino acids. The CDR3 reads CASSSKVTDTQYF. The CDR3 DNA follows: TGTGCCAGCAGCTCCAAAGTCACAGATACGCAGTATTTT.

The table lists this clonotype with many counts. The chain carries TRBV20-1 and TRBJ1-2; weak D call: TRBD1 (6 bases). CDR3 length equals 13 residues. Germline CDR1 reads DFQATT; CDR2 reads SNEGSKA (reference sequence). V dropped 0 bases and J dropped 4 bases, with 9 bases sitting between them. The DNA of the CDR3 is TGCAGTGCTAGAGAGACAGGCCCCTATGGCTACACCTTC. Translating it yields CSARETGPYGYTF.

This clonotype was observed at least ten times. The V call is TRBV20-1, the J call TRBJ2-1, with 7 bases lining up with TRBD1. Germline CDR1 DFQATT, CDR2 SNEGSKA (reference sequence). The length of the CDR3 is 12 residues. CDR3 coding DNA: TGCAAAACCGGGACAGACTACAATGAGCAGTTCTTC. Its protein is CKTGTDYNEQFF.

This clonotype was seen repeatedly, ten times or more. This sequence joins TRBV3-1 and TRBJ1-2, with D tentatively TRBD1 (6 bases). CDR3 length: 12 residues. Per germline, CDR1 LGHDT and CDR2 YNNKEL (reference sequence). The V end lost 10 bases, the J end lost 3 bases, and 12 bases lay between the germline ends. The chain's CDR3 is CATGGRDYGYTF. The CDR3 DNA is TGTGCCACCGGGGGCAGGGACTATGGCTACACCTTC.

The chain combines TRBV9 with TRBJ1-1, with D unclear. Germline V lookup: CDR1 SGDLS, CDR2 YYNGEE. Trimming cost V 4 bases and J 4 bases, with 17 bases left between them. CDR3 length equals 15 residues. CDR3 loop: CASSSAPRQITEAFF. The DNA for the CDR3 is TGTGCCAGCAGCTCGGCCCCCCGGCAGATCACTGAAGCTTTCTTT.